One T cell receptor (beta chain) is described in this entry. Its antigen remains unknown. This sample is part of a study of cytomegalovirus exposure and HLA in healthy donors. Whole-study findings and limits: A later analysis linked a missense variant in DCLRE1C to the trimming of TCR beta V and J genes.

V lost 5 bases and J 7 bases, leaving 14 bases between the germline ends. Per germline, CDR1 SGHAT and CDR2 FQNNGV. The CDR3 runs to 14 residues. PCR was performed using 60 Vbeta and 13 Jbeta primers. Profiling relied on immunoSEQ multiplex PCR, and the TCRdb table lists in-frame clones only, not all of them. The profile shows about 94,000 clones, roughly four fifths of them singletons. The chain carries TRBV11-2 and TRBJ1-4; the D gene is possibly TRBD1 (6 bases). The TCR sequence derives from a human donor in good health. The specimen sequenced was PBMCs. The CDR3 DNA reads TGTGCCAGCAGCGGGGGGGGGCAGGGTGAAAAACTGTTTTTT. Protein: CASSGGGQGEKLFF.